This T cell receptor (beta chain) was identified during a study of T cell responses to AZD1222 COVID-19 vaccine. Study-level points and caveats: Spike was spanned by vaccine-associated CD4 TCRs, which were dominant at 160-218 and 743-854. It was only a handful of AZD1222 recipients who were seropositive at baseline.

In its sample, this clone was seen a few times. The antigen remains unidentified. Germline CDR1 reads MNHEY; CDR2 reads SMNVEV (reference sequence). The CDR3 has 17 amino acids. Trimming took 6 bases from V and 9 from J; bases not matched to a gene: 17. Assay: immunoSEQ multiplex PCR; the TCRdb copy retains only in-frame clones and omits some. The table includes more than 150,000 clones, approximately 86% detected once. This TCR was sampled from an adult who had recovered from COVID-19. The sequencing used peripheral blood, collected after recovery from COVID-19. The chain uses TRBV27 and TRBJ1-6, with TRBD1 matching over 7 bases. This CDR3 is CASRILQGKLLGSPLHF. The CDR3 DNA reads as TGTGCCAGCAGGATACTACAGGGGAAGCTTTTGGGTTCACCCCTCCACTTT.